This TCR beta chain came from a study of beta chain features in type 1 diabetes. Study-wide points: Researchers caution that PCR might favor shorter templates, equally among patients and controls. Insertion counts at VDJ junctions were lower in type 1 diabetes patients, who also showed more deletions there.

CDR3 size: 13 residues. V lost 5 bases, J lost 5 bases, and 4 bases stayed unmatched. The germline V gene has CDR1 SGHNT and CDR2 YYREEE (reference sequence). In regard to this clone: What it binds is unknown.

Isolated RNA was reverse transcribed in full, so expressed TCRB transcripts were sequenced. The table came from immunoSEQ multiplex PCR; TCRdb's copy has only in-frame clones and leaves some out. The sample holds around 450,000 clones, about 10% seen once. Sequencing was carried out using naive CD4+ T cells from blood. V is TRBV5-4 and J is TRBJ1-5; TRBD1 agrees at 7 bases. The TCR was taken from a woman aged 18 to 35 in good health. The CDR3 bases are TGTGCCAGCAGTAGACAGGGAGATCAGCCCCAGCATTTT. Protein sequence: CASSRQGDQPQHF. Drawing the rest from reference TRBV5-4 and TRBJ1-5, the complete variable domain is ETGVTQSPTHLIKTRGQQVTLRCSSQSGHNTVSWYQQALGQGPQFIFQYYREEENGRGNFPPRFSGLQFPNYSSELNVNALELDDSALYLCASSRQGDQPQHFGDGTRLSIL.